Here is one TCR beta chain with its context. These data originate in a study of blood T cells in healthy people across ages. For the second PCR, which ran for roughly 6 to 12 cycles, a sample-barcoded 5' primer and a J-beta primer mix were used. Each cDNA molecule was tagged by a template-switch adaptor that had 12 random nucleotides. Via MiXCR, TCRdb re-called the 5' RACE reads, giving one row per CDR3 protein. The sample contains about 760,000 distinct CDR3 sequences, more than 20% of which appear only once. V lost 3 bases, J lost 4 bases, and 12 bases lay in between. This CDR3 comprises 15 residues. Germline V lookup: CDR1 MDHEN, CDR2 SYDVKM. Separately, the same data were catalogued under a study of T cells of mothers and their children. That source reports: Related mother-child pairs shared slightly more overlap than unrelated pairs, but the difference was non-significant.

The rearrangement uses TRBV28 and TRBJ2-2; a weak D match, TRBD2 (5 bases). This TCR derives from a boy between 5 and 17 years old in good health. The sample consisted of blood. CDR3 in DNA: TGTGCCAGCAGTTTGTCGGGGTTGAGCACCGGGGAGCTGTTTTTT. The encoded protein is CASSLSGLSTGELFF.